Listed here is a single TCR beta chain. Its specificity is not known. Since no conserved phenylalanine or tryptophan closes the CDR3, a read error is the likely cause. The DNA is left out, because the CDR3 cannot be placed on it with certainty; the CDR3 is given as TCRdb lists it. The data stem from a study of T cells in Graves' hyperthyroidism and ophthalmopathy. The CDR3 spans 9 amino acids, including both terminal residues. Germline loops: CDR1 LNHNV, CDR2 YYDKDF (reference sequence). Amplified regions were TCR beta CDR3 sequences from RNA transcripts. The primer set for the first-round RT-PCR of the TCR CDR3 was HTBI. TCRdb reanalysed the multiplex PCR reads using MiXCR and keeps one entry per CDR3 protein. Of approximately 500,000 distinct CDR3 sequences listed, roughly 50% are singletons. The study's findings and limits: The model foresaw ophthalmopathy a median around 6.8 months prior to onset. In simple terms, a model built on 13 V-J features told ophthalmopathy apart from stable hyperthyroidism. Clonotypes that were expanded in thyroid above 0.001 mostly appeared in blood too.

Across 18 months, stable Graves' hyperthyroidism was marked by no progression to ophthalmopathy. The sequence was obtained from a woman between 18 and 30 years old with Graves' hyperthyroidism. The V call is TRBV15, the J call TRBJ2-6. The sample taken for sequencing was peripheral blood or thyroid tissue (not recorded which). This CDR3 reads CATSRSLTS.